One T cell receptor (beta chain) is described in this entry. Its cognate antigen has yet to be identified. Per-base quality was not reported, and no clone a single base away is much larger than it. The data derive from a study of OX40 agonist ivuxolimab in advanced cancers. Looking at the study overall: Ivuxolimab was an agonistic, fully human IgG2 monoclonal antibody directed against OX40 (CD134), a costimulatory receptor. Intravenous ivuxolimab was administered to patients every 2 weeks at six dose levels: 0.01, 0.1, 0.3, 1.5, 3 and 10 mg/kg. Of the approximately 50 dose-escalation patients, hepatocellular carcinoma was present in 19, melanoma in roughly 15, renal cell carcinoma in 9 and head and neck cancer in 9. In the dose-escalation cohort, roughly 80% of patients were male, and the mean age was approximately 55 years, with a range of 23 to 79. Prior anti-PD-1, anti-PD-L1 or anti-CTLA-4 therapy was permitted, and 40% to 50% of dose-escalation patients had received checkpoint inhibitors. Partial responses occurred in three dose-escalation patients, of whom one had hepatocellular carcinoma and two had cutaneous melanoma. The purpose of peripheral TCRbeta sequencing was to test whether ivuxolimab changed TCR sequence diversity and led to clonal T-cell expansion. The paper reports the monotherapy dose-escalation portion (N of about 50 patients) of the phase I ivuxolimab trial. The study at large found these results: Which antigens the clonally expanded peripheral T cells were specific for was not determined. After ivuxolimab, more expanded clones were found on average in CD8+ T cells than in CD4+ T cells. Low levels of normalized T-cell clonal expansion were also seen in some nonresponding patients. At doses from 0.1 to 3.0 mg/kg, clonal expansion was seen in both CD4+ and CD8+ blood T cells between baseline and week 6. In partial responders in the 0.1-3.0 mg/kg groups, normalized peripheral clonal expansion was found to be among the lowest, especially among CD8+ T cells.

Patients with autoimmune disease history or receiving systemic immunosuppression were excluded from the trial. Peripheral blood for TCR sequencing was drawn from every dose cohort at baseline, at cycle 4 day 1 and at cycle 7 day 1. Samples came from an open-label, multicenter, first-in-human phase I dose-escalation trial of ivuxolimab. The trial enrolled adults with locally advanced or metastatic head and neck squamous cell, hepatocellular, melanoma or renal cell carcinoma. Before TCR sequencing, CD4+ and CD8+ T cells were separately sorted from peripheral blood. Genomic DNA was extracted from sorted cells for sequencing of the TCRbeta CDR3 region. The immunoSEQ Assay was used for sequencing of TCRbeta CDR3 regions. This is the immuneACCESS table as TCRdb keeps it, with only in-frame sequences that have V and J called. A part of the clones is gone; compared with another copy, unresolved V genes explain less than half, and the rest is unexplained. The sample table records fewer than 75,000 clones; about nine tenths of these occur just once. 0.67% of the sample goes to the ten largest clones.

Sample: CD4+ or CD8+ T cells sorted from blood, taken in a trial of the OX40 agonist ivuxolimab. This TCR was sampled from an adult with an advanced solid tumor such as melanoma, head and neck, liver or kidney cancer.

This receptor carries the CDR3 CASSFGTQNEKLFF. The DNA sequence reads TGCGCCAGCAGCTTCGGCACACAAAATGAAAAACTGTTTTTT. The rearranged chain carries TRBV5-1 and TRBJ1-4, with an unclear D gene assignment. Its CDR3 holds 14 amino acids, cysteine through phenylalanine. Only CDR3 DNA is held: 42 bases, read in frame from base 1. Taken from the germline V gene, the CDR1 and CDR2 loops are SGHRS and YFSETQ. The V and J ends are trimmed by 2 bases and 5 bases, leaving 10 bases between them.